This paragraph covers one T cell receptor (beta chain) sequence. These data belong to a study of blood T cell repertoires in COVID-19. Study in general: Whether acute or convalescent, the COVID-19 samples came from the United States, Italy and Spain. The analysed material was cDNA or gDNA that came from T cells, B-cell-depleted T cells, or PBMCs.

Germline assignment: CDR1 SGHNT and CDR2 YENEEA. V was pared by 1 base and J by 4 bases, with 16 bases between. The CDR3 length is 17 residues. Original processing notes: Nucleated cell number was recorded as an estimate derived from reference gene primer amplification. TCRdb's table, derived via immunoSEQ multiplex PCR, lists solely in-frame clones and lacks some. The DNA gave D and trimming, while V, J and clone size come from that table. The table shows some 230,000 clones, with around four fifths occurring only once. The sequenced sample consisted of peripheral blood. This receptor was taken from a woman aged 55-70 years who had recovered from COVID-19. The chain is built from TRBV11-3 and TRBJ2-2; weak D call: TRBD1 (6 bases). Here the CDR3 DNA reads TGTGCCAGCAGCTTAGGTGTCCAGGGGATGGGCACCGGGGAGCTGTTTTTT. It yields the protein CASSLGVQGMGTGELFF.